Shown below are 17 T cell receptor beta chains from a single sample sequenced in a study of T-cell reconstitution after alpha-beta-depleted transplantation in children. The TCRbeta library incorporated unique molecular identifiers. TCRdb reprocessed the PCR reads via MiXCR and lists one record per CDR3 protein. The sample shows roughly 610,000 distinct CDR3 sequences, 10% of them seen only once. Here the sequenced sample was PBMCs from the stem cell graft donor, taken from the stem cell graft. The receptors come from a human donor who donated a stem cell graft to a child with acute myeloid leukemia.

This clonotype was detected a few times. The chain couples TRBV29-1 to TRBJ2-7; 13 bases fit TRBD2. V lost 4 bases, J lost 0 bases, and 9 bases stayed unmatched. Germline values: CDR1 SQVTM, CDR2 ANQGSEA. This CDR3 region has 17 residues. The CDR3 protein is CSVAELAGGPSSYEQYF. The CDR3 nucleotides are TGCAGCGTTGCTGAACTAGCGGGAGGGCCGAGCTCCTACGAGCAGTACTTC.

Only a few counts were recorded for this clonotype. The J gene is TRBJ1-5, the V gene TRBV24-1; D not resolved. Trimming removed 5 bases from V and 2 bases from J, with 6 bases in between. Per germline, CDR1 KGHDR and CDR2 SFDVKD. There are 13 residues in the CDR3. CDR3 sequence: CATSVTGNQPQHF. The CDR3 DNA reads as TGTGCCACCAGTGTTACGGGCAATCAGCCCCAGCATTTT.

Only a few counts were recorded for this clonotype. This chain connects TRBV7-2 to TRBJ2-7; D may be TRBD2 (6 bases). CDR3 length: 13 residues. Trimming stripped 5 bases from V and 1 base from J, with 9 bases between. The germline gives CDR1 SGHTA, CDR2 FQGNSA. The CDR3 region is CASSHGTSYEQYF. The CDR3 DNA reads TGTGCCAGCAGCCACGGGACTTCCTACGAGCAGTACTTC.

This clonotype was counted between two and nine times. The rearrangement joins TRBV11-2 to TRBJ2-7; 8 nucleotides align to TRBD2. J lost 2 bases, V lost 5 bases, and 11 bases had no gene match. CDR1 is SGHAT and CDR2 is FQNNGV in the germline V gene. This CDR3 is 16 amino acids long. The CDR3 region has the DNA TGTGCCAGCAGCCCTGGGGGTGTAGCGGGAACCTACGAGCAGTACTTC. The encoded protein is CASSPGGVAGTYEQYF.

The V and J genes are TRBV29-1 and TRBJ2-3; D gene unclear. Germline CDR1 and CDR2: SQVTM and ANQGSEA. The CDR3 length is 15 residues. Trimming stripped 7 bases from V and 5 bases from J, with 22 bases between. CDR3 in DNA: TGCAGCGCTCCTACGACCGACCAAGTAAGAGATACGCAGTATTTT. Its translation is CSAPTTDQVRDTQYF.

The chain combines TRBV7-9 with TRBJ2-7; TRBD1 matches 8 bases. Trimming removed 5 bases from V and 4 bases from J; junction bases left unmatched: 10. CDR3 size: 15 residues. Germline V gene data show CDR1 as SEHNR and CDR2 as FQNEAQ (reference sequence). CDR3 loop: CASSPPGGLGYEQYF. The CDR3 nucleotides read TGTGCCAGCAGCCCGCCAGGGGGCTTAGGATACGAGCAGTACTTC. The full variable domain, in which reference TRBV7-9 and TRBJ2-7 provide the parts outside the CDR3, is DTGVSQNPRHKITKRGQNVTFRCDPISEHNRLYWYRQTLGQGPEFLTYFQNEAQLEKSRLLSDRFSAERPKGSFSTLEIQRTEQGDSAMYLCASSPPGGLGYEQYFGPGTRLTVT.

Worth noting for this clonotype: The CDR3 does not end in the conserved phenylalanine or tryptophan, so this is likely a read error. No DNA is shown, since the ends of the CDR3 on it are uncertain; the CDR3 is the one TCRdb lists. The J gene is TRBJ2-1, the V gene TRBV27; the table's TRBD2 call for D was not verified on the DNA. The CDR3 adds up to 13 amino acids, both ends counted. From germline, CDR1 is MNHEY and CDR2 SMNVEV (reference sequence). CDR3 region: CASSLSSSGIAKV.

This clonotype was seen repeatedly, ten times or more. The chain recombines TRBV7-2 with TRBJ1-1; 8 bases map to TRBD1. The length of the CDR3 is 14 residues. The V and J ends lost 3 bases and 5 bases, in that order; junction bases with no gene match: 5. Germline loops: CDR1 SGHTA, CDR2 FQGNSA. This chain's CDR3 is CASSLEGQVTEAFF. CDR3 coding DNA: TGTGCCAGCAGCTTGGAGGGACAGGTGACTGAAGCTTTCTTT.

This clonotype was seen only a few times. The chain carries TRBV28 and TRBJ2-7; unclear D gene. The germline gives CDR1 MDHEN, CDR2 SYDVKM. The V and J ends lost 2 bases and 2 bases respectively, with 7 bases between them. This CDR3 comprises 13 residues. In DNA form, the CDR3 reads TGTGCCAGCAGTTTAGCGTCACCCTACGAGCAGTACTTC. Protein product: CASSLASPYEQYF.

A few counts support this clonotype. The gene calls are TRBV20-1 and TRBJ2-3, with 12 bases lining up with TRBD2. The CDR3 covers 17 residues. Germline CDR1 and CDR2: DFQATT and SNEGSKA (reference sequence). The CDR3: CCARSILAGGGADTQYF. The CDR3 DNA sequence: TGCTGCGCTAGGTCCATTCTAGCGGGAGGGGGGGCAGATACGCAGTATTTT.

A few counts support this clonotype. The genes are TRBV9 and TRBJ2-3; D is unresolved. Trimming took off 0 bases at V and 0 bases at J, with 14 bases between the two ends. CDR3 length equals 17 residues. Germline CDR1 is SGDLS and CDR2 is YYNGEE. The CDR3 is CASSVGGSGKSTDTQYF. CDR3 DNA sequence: TGTGCCAGCAGCGTAGGAGGAAGTGGCAAGAGCACAGATACGCAGTATTTT.

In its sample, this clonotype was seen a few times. CDR3 sequence (DNA): TGCAGTGCCGAGTTCAGACCTAACTATGGCTACACCTTC. Its translation is CSAEFRPNYGYTF. The V call is TRBV20-1, the J call TRBJ1-2, with D hard to call. Germline loops: CDR1 DFQATT, CDR2 SNEGSKA (reference sequence). Between the trimmed V and J ends, which lost 6 bases and 0 bases, there was a span of 11 bases. This CDR3 has 13 amino acids.

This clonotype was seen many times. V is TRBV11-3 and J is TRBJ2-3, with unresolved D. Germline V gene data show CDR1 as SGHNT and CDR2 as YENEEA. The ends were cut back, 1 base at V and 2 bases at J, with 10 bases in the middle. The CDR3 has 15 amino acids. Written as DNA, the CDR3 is TGTGCCAGCAGCTTAGGGGTGGAGTTCACAGATACGCAGTATTTT. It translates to CASSLGVEFTDTQYF.

The CDR3 sequence is CASTSGDRARGYTF. CDR3 coding DNA: TGTGCCAGCACCTCGGGGGACAGGGCGAGAGGCTACACCTTC. J is TRBJ1-2 and V is TRBV7-9; 9 nucleotides align to TRBD1. V trimming: 7 bases; J trimming: 8 bases; junction bases outside the gene matches: 11. CDR3 length: 14 residues. Germline CDR1 is SEHNR and CDR2 is FQNEAQ (reference sequence).

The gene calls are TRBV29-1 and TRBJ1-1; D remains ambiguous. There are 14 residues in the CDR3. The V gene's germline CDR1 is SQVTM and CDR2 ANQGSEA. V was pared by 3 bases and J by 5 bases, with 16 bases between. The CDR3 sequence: CSVDPPETGTEAFF. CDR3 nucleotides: TGCAGCGTTGACCCCCCGGAAACGGGAACTGAAGCTTTCTTT.

In DNA, the CDR3 is TGTGCCAGCACCTTCCAGGGGGGGTTGGGCCAGTACTTC. It is translated as CASTFQGGLGQYF. The chain carries TRBV7-8 and TRBJ2-5; D may be TRBD1 or TRBD2 (7 bases each). Trimming stripped 7 bases from V and 10 bases from J, with 19 bases between. The germline CDR1 and CDR2 sequences are SGHVS and FQNEAQ. CDR3 length: 13 residues.

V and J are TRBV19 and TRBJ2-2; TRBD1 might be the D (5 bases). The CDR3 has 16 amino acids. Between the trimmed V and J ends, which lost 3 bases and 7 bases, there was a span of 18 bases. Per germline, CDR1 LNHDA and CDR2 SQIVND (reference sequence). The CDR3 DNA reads TGTGCCAGTAGTATTGAAACCGCCAGGGCCAGCGGGGAGCTGTTTTTT. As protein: CASSIETARASGELFF.